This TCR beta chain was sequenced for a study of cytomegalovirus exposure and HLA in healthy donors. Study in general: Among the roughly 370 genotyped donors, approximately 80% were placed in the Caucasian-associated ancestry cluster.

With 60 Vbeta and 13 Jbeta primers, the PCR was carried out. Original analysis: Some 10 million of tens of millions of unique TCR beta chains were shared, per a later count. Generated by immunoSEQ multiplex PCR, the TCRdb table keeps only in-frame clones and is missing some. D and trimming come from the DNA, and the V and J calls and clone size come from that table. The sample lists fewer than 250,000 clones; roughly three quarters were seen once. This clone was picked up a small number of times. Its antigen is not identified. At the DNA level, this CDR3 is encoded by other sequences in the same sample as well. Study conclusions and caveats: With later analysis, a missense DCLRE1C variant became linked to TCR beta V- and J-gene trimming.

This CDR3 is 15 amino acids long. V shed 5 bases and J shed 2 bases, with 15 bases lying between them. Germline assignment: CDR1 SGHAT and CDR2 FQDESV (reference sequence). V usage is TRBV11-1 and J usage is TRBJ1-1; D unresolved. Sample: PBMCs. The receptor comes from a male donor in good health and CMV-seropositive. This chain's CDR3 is CASSLVDRGNTEAFF. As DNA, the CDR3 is TGTGCCAGCAGCCTAGTTGACCGGGGTAACACTGAAGCTTTCTTT.